The rows below give T cell receptor beta chains drawn from one sample of a study of shared clonotypes between healthy human individuals. Libraries were prepared by immunoSEQ multiplex PCR; TCRdb keeps only in-frame clonotypes and omits some of them. The sample yields around 560,000 clones, roughly 95% seen once. Material: naive CD8+ T cells sorted from blood. The origin of the receptors is a woman younger than 45 in good health. Both conserved end residues are part of each CDR3. The D gene is left open where the match is weak. Size tells how often a clone was seen (once, few, many) or the class of an expanded clone, and some rows leave it out.

abundance: NA; j_gene: TRBJ2-1; d_gene: TRBD1; v_gene: TRBV28; CDR3nt: TGTGCCAGCGATCGGACAGGGCATAATTACAATGAGCAGTTCTTC; CDR3aa: CASDRTGHNYNEQFF
abundance: NA; j_gene: TRBJ2-3; d_gene: NA; v_gene: TRBV27; CDR3nt: TGTGCCAGCACTCATGTCCCCACAGATACGCAGTATTTT; CDR3aa: CASTHVPTDTQYF
abundance: NA; j_gene: TRBJ2-2; d_gene: NA; v_gene: TRBV7-9; CDR3nt: TGTGCCAGCAGCTTGTTGGAGCGAGAGCCCGGGGAGCTGTTTTTT; CDR3aa: CASSLLEREPGELFF
abundance: NA; j_gene: TRBJ2-2; d_gene: NA; v_gene: TRBV5-4; CDR3nt: TGTGCCAGCAGCCCGGAGGGGGCTTTAACCGGGGAGCTGTTTTTT; CDR3aa: CASSPEGALTGELFF
abundance: NA; j_gene: TRBJ2-2; d_gene: NA; v_gene: TRBV4-2; CDR3nt: TGTGCCAGCAGCCCCCCCCCTGGGGCGGGAACCGGGGAGCTGTTTTTT; CDR3aa: CASSPPPGAGTGELFF
abundance: NA; j_gene: TRBJ1-2; d_gene: NA; v_gene: TRBV11-2; CDR3nt: TGTGCCAGCAGCTCGAAACAGGAAGGCTACACCTTC; CDR3aa: CASSSKQEGYTF
abundance: NA; j_gene: TRBJ2-2; d_gene: NA; v_gene: TRBV6-6; CDR3nt: TGTGCCAGCAGCCAAGACAGTGGGGAGCTGTTTTTT; CDR3aa: CASSQDSGELFF
abundance: NA; j_gene: TRBJ1-1; d_gene: NA; v_gene: TRBV6-4; CDR3nt: TGTGCCAGCAGTGATCAATTCGGGAAGAACACTGAAGCTTTCTTT; CDR3aa: CASSDQFGKNTEAFF
abundance: NA; j_gene: TRBJ1-4; d_gene: TRBD1; v_gene: TRBV7-9; CDR3nt: TGTGCCAGCAGCATCCAGGGGGGGGCAACTAATGAAAAACTGTTTTTT; CDR3aa: CASSIQGGATNEKLFF
abundance: NA; j_gene: TRBJ1-3; d_gene: TRBD1; v_gene: TRBV27; CDR3nt: TGTGCCAGCAGTAGGGGACAGGGATTCTCTGGAAACACCATATATTTT; CDR3aa: CASSRGQGFSGNTIYF
abundance: once; j_gene: TRBJ1-2; d_gene: NA; v_gene: TRBV6-4; CDR3nt: TGTGCCAGCAGTCCGACACTAAACTATGGCTACACCTTC; CDR3aa: CASSPTLNYGYTF
abundance: NA; j_gene: TRBJ2-5; d_gene: NA; v_gene: TRBV7-9; CDR3nt: TGTGCCAGCAGCACAACCCGGGACAACCAAGAGACCCAGTACTTC; CDR3aa: CASSTTRDNQETQYF
abundance: NA; j_gene: TRBJ2-7; d_gene: TRBD2; v_gene: TRBV11-3; CDR3nt: TGTGCCAGCAGCGCAACCGAGAGGCTAGCGGGAGGGCCTTTTATGGACGAGCAGTACTTC; CDR3aa: CASSATERLAGGPFMDEQYF
abundance: NA; j_gene: TRBJ1-1; d_gene: NA; v_gene: TRBV27; CDR3nt: TGTGCCAGCAGTTTATTTGCCCGGGCGGGTGAAGCTTTCTTT; CDR3aa: CASSLFARAGEAFF
abundance: NA; j_gene: TRBJ2-7; d_gene: TRBD1; v_gene: TRBV25-1; CDR3nt: TGTGCCAGCAGTAAAACAGGGGGCTTAGGCGAGCAGTACTTC; CDR3aa: CASSKTGGLGEQYF
abundance: NA; j_gene: TRBJ2-1; d_gene: NA; v_gene: TRBV30; CDR3nt: TGTGCCTGGAGTGTCGAGGGACCCTACAATGAGCAGTTCTTC; CDR3aa: CAWSVEGPYNEQFF
abundance: NA; j_gene: TRBJ2-7; d_gene: NA; v_gene: TRBV5-1; CDR3nt: TGCGCCAGCAGCTTGACAGAATCCTACGAGCAGTACTTC; CDR3aa: CASSLTESYEQYF
abundance: NA; j_gene: TRBJ2-7; d_gene: TRBD2; v_gene: TRBV2; CDR3nt: TGTGCCAGCACGCGGGGGAGGTCCGAGCAGTACTTC; CDR3aa: CASTRGRSEQYF
abundance: NA; j_gene: TRBJ2-7; d_gene: NA; v_gene: TRBV13; CDR3nt: TGTGCCAGCAGCCCACCCCAGGAATACGAGCAGTACTTC; CDR3aa: CASSPPQEYEQYF
abundance: NA; j_gene: TRBJ2-1; d_gene: NA; v_gene: TRBV7-9; CDR3nt: TGTGCCAGCAGCACCGCCCCTTCGGGGCTACTACACAATGAGCAGTTCTTC; CDR3aa: CASSTAPSGLLHNEQFF
abundance: NA; j_gene: TRBJ2-1; d_gene: NA; v_gene: TRBV28; CDR3nt: TGTGCCAGCAGTTCACTCTCAACTGCAGGGAGGCTCTACAATGAGCAGTTCTTC; CDR3aa: CASSSLSTAGRLYNEQFF
abundance: NA; j_gene: TRBJ2-7; d_gene: NA; v_gene: TRBV28; CDR3nt: TGTGCCAGCAGTAGGAATAGGGGGGGCCCCTACGAGCAGTACTTC; CDR3aa: CASSRNRGGPYEQYF
abundance: NA; j_gene: TRBJ2-7; d_gene: TRBD2; v_gene: TRBV28; CDR3nt: TGTGCCAGCAGTTTAAGGGCTAGCGGGATTTACGAGCAGTACTTC; CDR3aa: CASSLRASGIYEQYF
abundance: NA; j_gene: TRBJ2-7; d_gene: NA; v_gene: TRBV19; CDR3nt: TGTGCCAGTAGTATAGCGGAGGGGCCCTACTACGAGCAGTACTTC; CDR3aa: CASSIAEGPYYEQYF